These 21 T cell receptor beta chains were all obtained from the same sample, sequenced in a study of vaccination and CD4 T cells after COVID-19. Treatment defined: approximately 9-day PBMC culture with coronavirus spike peptide pools or control peptides (ViraFEST assay). For these TCRs, the target antigens are not known. The Oncomine TCR Beta short-read assay was what sequenced the DNA obtained from cultured CD4+ T cells. TCRdb ran MiXCR on the PCR reads and lists one entry per CDR3 protein. The sample has around 12,000 distinct CDR3 sequences, around 80% seen once; the top ten hold roughly 24%. The sample was CD4+ T cells from blood, cultured in vitro. All receptors come from a human donor who had recovered from COVID-19.

This clonotype was counted a few times. The V call is TRBV7-8, the J call TRBJ1-2, with D uncertain. Per germline, CDR1 SGHVS and CDR2 FQNEAQ. V lost 1 base and J 8 bases, leaving 14 bases between the germline ends. The CDR3 is 14 residues long. The CDR3 DNA sequence: TGTGCCAGCAGCTTAGTCCCGGACCTAGAGGGCTACACCTTC. It is translated as CASSLVPDLEGYTF.

The chain links TRBV2 to TRBJ2-5; D is undetermined. Trimming stripped 4 bases from V and 5 bases from J, with 14 bases between. This CDR3 is 14 amino acids long. The germline gives CDR1 SNHLY, CDR2 FYNNEI. CDR3 amino acids: CASSGSPTGETQYF. CDR3 in DNA: TGTGCCAGCAGTGGTAGCCCAACCGGGGAGACCCAGTACTTC.

This chain connects TRBV27 to TRBJ2-1; 8 nucleotides match TRBD2. This CDR3 is 15 amino acids long. In germline, CDR1 is MNHEY, CDR2 SMNVEV (reference sequence). The junction had 10 bases not matched to a gene; V was cut back by 6 bases and J by 6 bases. CDR3 DNA: TGTGCCAGCAGCCGCCTCGGGACTAGTTCCAATGAGCAGTTCTTC. Residues: CASSRLGTSSNEQFF.

The genes are TRBV30 and TRBJ2-3; D may be TRBD2 (5 bases). Germline lookup yields CDR1 GTSNPN and CDR2 SVGIG (reference sequence). The CDR3 runs to 14 residues. With 0 bases removed from V and 8 bases from J, the gap between germline ends came to 15 bases. The CDR3, as DNA: TGTGCCTGGAGTGTAAGCTCGGGAAAAGGTACGCAGTATTTT. This translates into CAWSVSSGKGTQYF.

The rearrangement joins TRBV29-1 to TRBJ1-3, with TRBD1 identical over 8 bases. The germline CDR1 and CDR2 sequences are SQVTM and ANQGSEA. The CDR3 consists of 14 residues. Trimming took 4 bases from V and 4 from J; bases not matched to a gene: 6. The CDR3 DNA reads TGCAGCGTTGCCGCAGGGGGCGCGGGAAACACCATATATTTT. Amino acids: CSVAAGGAGNTIYF.

The chain is built from TRBV19 and TRBJ1-5; D is possibly TRBD1 (5 bases). There are 16 residues in the CDR3. Germline V CDR1 and CDR2: LNHDA, SQIVND (reference sequence). Trimming left V 3 bases short and J 5 bases short, with 17 bases between. Here the CDR3 DNA reads TGTGCCAGTAGTATCCTCCGACCAGGGTCCGATCAGCCCCAGCATTTT. It yields the protein CASSILRPGSDQPQHF.

The sample holds one count of this clonotype. The CDR3 spells CASSESGGATEQFF. The CDR3 nucleotides are TGCGCCAGCAGTGAATCGGGGGGGGCTACTGAGCAGTTCTTC. This chain uses TRBV10-1 with TRBJ2-1, with 8 bases fitting TRBD2. J lost 9 bases, V lost 3 bases, and 7 bases had no gene match. This CDR3 is built from 14 residues. Germline V gene sequence: CDR1 WNHNN, CDR2 SYGVQD (reference sequence).

In DNA form, the CDR3 reads TGTGCCAGCAGTTTATCGTTCAAGGGTGGCTACACCTTC. Its translation: CASSLSFKGGYTF. The genes are TRBV27 and TRBJ1-2; D unclear. V lost 0 bases to trimming and J lost 7 bases, with 9 bases between them. Germline V gives CDR1 MNHEY, CDR2 SMNVEV (reference sequence). The CDR3 length is 13 residues.

This clonotype was found once. The chain has TRBV7-6 and TRBJ1-3; 9 nucleotides align to TRBD1. The CDR3 loop spans 16 amino acids. Germline CDR1 reads SGHVS; CDR2 reads FNYEAQ. Trimming took 3 bases from V and 2 from J; bases not matched to a gene: 5. This chain's CDR3 is CASSFRDRAAGNTIYF. DNA for the CDR3: TGTGCCAGCAGCTTCCGGGACAGGGCTGCTGGAAACACCATATATTTT.

This chain links TRBV6-2 or TRBV6-3 with TRBJ2-5; D is tentatively TRBD1 or TRBD2 (5 bases each). The germline CDR1 and CDR2 sequences are MNHEY and SVGEGT. Trimming took off 3 bases at V and 6 bases at J, with 17 bases between the two ends. The CDR3 has 15 amino acids. For the CDR3, the DNA is TGTGCCAGCAGTTATAGTGTCCGGGACGGGAAGACCCAGTACTTC. This gives the protein CASSYSVRDGKTQYF.

This clonotype was counted a few times. V and J are TRBV5-4 and TRBJ1-1; D not certain. The CDR3 extends over 12 amino acids. The V and J ends lost 3 bases and 6 bases respectively, with 9 bases between them. CDR1 and CDR2 from the germline V gene are SGHNT and YYREEE (reference sequence). The CDR3 nucleotides read TGTGCCAGCAGCTCGGGAGTCGCTGAAGCTTTCTTT. Translation gives CASSSGVAEAFF.

The V and J genes are TRBV6-1 and TRBJ2-7; D possibly corresponds to TRBD2 (6 bases). This CDR3 has 13 residues. CDR1 and CDR2 (germline): MNHNS, SASEGT. The ends were cut back, 4 bases at V and 1 base at J, with 8 bases in the middle. CDR3 sequence (DNA): TGTGCCAGCAGTGGCGGGACTTCCTACGAGCAGTACTTC. Translation gives CASSGGTSYEQYF.

This clonotype was detected a few times. The chain uses TRBV24-1 and TRBJ1-2, with 9 bases that match TRBD1. Per germline, CDR1 KGHDR and CDR2 SFDVKD. The V gene end was trimmed by 4 bases and the J gene end by 6 bases; junction bases not matched to a gene: 8. The CDR3 length is 15 residues. CDR3 nucleotide sequence: TGTGCCACCAGTGAACCCGGGACAGGGATGGATGGCTACACCTTC. Protein product: CATSEPGTGMDGYTF.

The chain employs TRBV6-1 and TRBJ2-5; D ambiguous. V was cut by 6 bases and J by 4 bases, with 18 bases left in between. CDR3 length: 15 amino acids. CDR1 is MNHNS, CDR2 SASEGT, per germline. The CDR3 here is CASRPAGPSGETQYF. The CDR3 DNA is TGTGCCAGCAGGCCGGCCGGGCCATCGGGAGAGACCCAGTACTTC.

This clonotype was seen a few times. The chain couples TRBV20-1 to TRBJ2-7, with TRBD1 identical over 11 bases. Trimming at V came to 6 bases and at J to 2 bases, leaving 3 bases not matched to a gene. Germline CDR1 and CDR2: DFQATT and SNEGSKA (reference sequence). The CDR3 covers 13 residues. For the CDR3, the DNA is TGCAGTGCCACGGACAGGGGGCCCTACGAGCAGTACTTC. Residues: CSATDRGPYEQYF.

About this clonotype itself: An end of the junction differs from the germline gene, which may be a read error. The CDR3 DNA reads as TGTGCCAACAGCCGACGGACAGGGGGAGGGAACACTGAAGCTTTCTTT. Amino acids: CANSRRTGGGNTEAFF. This chain links TRBV7-9 with TRBJ1-1; 10 bases match TRBD1. Germline V gene sequence: CDR1 SEHNR, CDR2 FQNEAQ (reference sequence). This CDR3 is 16 amino acids long. Filled out from reference TRBV7-9 and TRBJ1-1, the complete variable domain reads DTGVSQNPRHKITKRGQNVTFRCDPISEHNRLYWYRQTLGQGPEFLTYFQNEAQLEKSRLLSDRFSAERPKGSFSTLEIQRTEQGDSAMYLCANSRRTGGGNTEAFFGQGTRLTVV.

V and J are TRBV5-1 and TRBJ1-6; no reliable D call. In germline, CDR1 is SGHRS, CDR2 YFSETQ. This CDR3 has 15 residues. Trimming removed 3 bases from V and 10 bases from J, with 17 bases in between. Here the CDR3 DNA reads TGCGCCAGCAGCTATCAGGAGGGTTCCCGGTCACCCCTCCACTTT. It specifies CASSYQEGSRSPLHF.

In this sample, this clonotype turned up a few times. The chain recombines TRBV6-1 with TRBJ2-3; 8 nucleotides align to TRBD2. CDR1 is MNHNS and CDR2 is SASEGT in the germline V gene. This CDR3 region has 14 residues. Germline trimming cut 5 bases from V and 0 bases from J; bases unmatched to any gene: 1. The CDR3 here is CASSPSGSTDTQYF. CDR3 nucleotides: TGTGCCAGCAGTCCTAGCGGGAGCACAGATACGCAGTATTTT.

This clonotype was seen a handful of times. The V and J genes are TRBV11-2 and TRBJ2-5; D possibly corresponds to TRBD1 (7 bases). CDR1 and CDR2 (germline): SGHAT, FQNNGV. V shed 1 base and J shed 5 bases, with 14 bases lying between them. The length of the CDR3 is 15 residues. CDR3 in DNA: TGTGCCAGCAGCTTAGTCAGGGGGGCAAGGGAGACCCAGTACTTC. Translated: CASSLVRGARETQYF.

The chain joins TRBV27 to TRBJ2-3; D ambiguous. Germline V CDR1 and CDR2: MNHEY, SMNVEV (reference sequence). There are 13 residues in the CDR3. V lost 6 bases and J lost 1, with 8 bases in between. CDR3 nucleotides: TGTGCCAGCAGCCAATACCGCACAGATACGCAGTATTTT. It translates to CASSQYRTDTQYF.

This clonotype was observed once. The J gene is TRBJ2-1, the V gene TRBV15; D unclear. The CDR3 is made up of 14 amino acids. Germline V gene sequence: CDR1 LNHNV, CDR2 YYDKDF (reference sequence). The germline V and J ends were trimmed by 2 bases and 3 bases, with 8 bases remaining between them. The CDR3 region has the DNA TGTGCCACCAGCAGACAGACATTCTACAATGAGCAGTTCTTC. Translating gives CATSRQTFYNEQFF. Complete variable domain (other parts from reference TRBV15 and TRBJ2-1): DAMVIQNPRYQVTQFGKPVTLSCSQTLNHNVMYWYQQKSSQAPKLLFHYYDKDFNNEADTPDNFQSRRPNTSFCFLDIRSPGLGDTAMYLCATSRQTFYNEQFFGPGTRLTVL.